This is a list of T cell receptor beta chains from one sample in a study of patients and donors after allogeneic stem cell transplantation. MiXCR, run by TCRdb on the RT-PCR reads, gives a single entry per CDR3 protein. Found here are fewer than 60,000 distinct CDR3 sequences, about an eighth of them singletons; the top ten hold around 30%. The sample consisted of blood, either unsorted or a sorted T cell fraction (not recorded which). These receptors were collected from a human donor who was either an allogeneic HSCT recipient or a stem cell or donor lymphocyte infusion donor (not recorded which). It is not recorded whose cells these are; they may come from a transplant donor. The CDR3 runs from the conserved cysteine through the conserved F or W. D genes are given only for firm matches. Clone size is given for some rows only: seen once, a few or many times, or a class if the clone is expanded.

CDR3aa: CSAREPGADYGYTF; CDR3nt: TGCAGTGCTAGAGAGCCAGGGGCGGACTATGGCTACACCTTC; j_gene: TRBJ1-2; d_gene: .; v_gene: TRBV20-1; abundance: many
CDR3aa: CASSLEMGRGNYGYTF; CDR3nt: TGTGCCAGCAGCTTAGAAATGGGCAGGGGGAACTATGGCTACACCTTC; j_gene: TRBJ1-2; d_gene: TRBD1; v_gene: TRBV7-9; abundance: few
CDR3aa: CASSLGGPDTQYF; CDR3nt: TGTGCTAGCAGCTTAGGGGGACCAGATACGCAGTATTTT; j_gene: TRBJ2-3; d_gene: .; v_gene: TRBV7-7; abundance: few
CDR3aa: CATSDPDKTYEQYF; CDR3nt: TGTGCCACCAGTGACCCTGACAAAACCTACGAGCAGTACTTC; j_gene: TRBJ2-7; d_gene: .; v_gene: TRBV24-1; abundance: many
CDR3aa: CASSQDGQLGYGYTF; CDR3nt: TGTGCCAGCAGCCAAGACGGGCAGCTGGGGTATGGCTACACCTTC; j_gene: TRBJ1-2; d_gene: .; v_gene: TRBV3-1; abundance: few
CDR3aa: CSAVRTSGRAVSETQYF; CDR3nt: TGCAGTGCAGTCCGGACTAGCGGGAGGGCCGTATCCGAGACCCAGTACTTC; j_gene: TRBJ2-5; d_gene: TRBD2; v_gene: TRBV20-1; abundance: .
CDR3aa: CSVEGQTLTGELFF; CDR3nt: TGCAGCGTTGAAGGACAGACGCTCACCGGGGAGCTGTTTTTT; j_gene: TRBJ2-2; d_gene: .; v_gene: TRBV29-1; abundance: .
CDR3aa: CASSHLGQTPGNTIYF; CDR3nt: TGTGCCAGCAGCCACCTAGGACAGACCCCTGGAAACACCATATATTTT; j_gene: TRBJ1-3; d_gene: .; v_gene: TRBV7-9; abundance: many
CDR3aa: CASTIAGAPDEQYF; CDR3nt: TGTGCCAGCACAATAGCGGGGGCCCCGGACGAGCAGTACTTC; j_gene: TRBJ2-7; d_gene: TRBD2; v_gene: TRBV12-3/TRBV12-4; abundance: .
CDR3aa: CASSQVPGGNEQFF; CDR3nt: TGTGCCAGCAGCCAAGTCCCAGGGGGCAATGAGCAGTTCTTC; j_gene: TRBJ2-1; d_gene: TRBD1; v_gene: TRBV3-1; abundance: .
CDR3aa: CASSGYWTGPSGNTIYF; CDR3nt: TGTGCCAGCAGCGGATACTGGACAGGGCCCTCTGGAAACACCATATATTTT; j_gene: TRBJ1-3; d_gene: TRBD1; v_gene: TRBV9; abundance: few
CDR3aa: CASSISGIAYNEQFF; CDR3nt: TGTGCCAGTAGTATATCCGGGATAGCCTACAATGAGCAGTTCTTC; j_gene: TRBJ2-1; d_gene: .; v_gene: TRBV19; abundance: .
CDR3aa: CASSLGRIPEAFF; CDR3nt: TGTGCCAGCAGTTTAGGGCGGATCCCTGAAGCTTTCTTT; j_gene: TRBJ1-1; d_gene: .; v_gene: TRBV12-3/TRBV12-4; abundance: .
CDR3aa: CASSKGSSSYEQYF; CDR3nt: TGTGCCAGCAGTAAAGGTTCCTCCTCCTACGAGCAGTACTTC; j_gene: TRBJ2-7; d_gene: .; v_gene: TRBV6-5; abundance: few
CDR3aa: CASSPWREEPYEQYF; CDR3nt: TGTGCCAGCAGCCCCTGGAGGGAAGAGCCCTACGAGCAGTACTTC; j_gene: TRBJ2-7; d_gene: .; v_gene: TRBV3-1; abundance: .
CDR3aa: CASRRDGPEAFF; CDR3nt: TGTGCCAGCAGGAGGGACGGTCCTGAAGCTTTCTTT; j_gene: TRBJ1-1; d_gene: .; v_gene: TRBV6-5; abundance: many
CDR3aa: CASSQEDRGNEKLFF; CDR3nt: TGTGCCAGCTCACAAGAGGACAGGGGAAATGAAAAACTGTTTTTT; j_gene: TRBJ1-4; d_gene: TRBD1; v_gene: TRBV18; abundance: many
CDR3aa: CATSDLQRGPQFF; CDR3nt: TGTGCCACCAGTGATTTGCAGCGGGGCCCGCAGTTCTTC; j_gene: TRBJ2-1; d_gene: TRBD2; v_gene: TRBV24-1; abundance: .
CDR3aa: CASRQGQGKGYEQYF; CDR3nt: TGTGCCAGCAGACAGGGACAGGGTAAAGGCTACGAGCAGTACTTC; j_gene: TRBJ2-7; d_gene: TRBD1; v_gene: TRBV12-3/TRBV12-4; abundance: .
CDR3aa: CASSSPGTSGWYNEQFF; CDR3nt: TGTGCCAGCAGTTCCCCCGGGACTAGCGGGTGGTACAATGAGCAGTTCTTC; j_gene: TRBJ2-1; d_gene: TRBD2; v_gene: TRBV6-6; abundance: few
CDR3aa: CASSSPTGRSYNEQFF; CDR3nt: TGTGCCAGCAGCTCCCCGACAGGTCGCTCCTACAATGAGCAGTTCTTC; j_gene: TRBJ2-1; d_gene: .; v_gene: TRBV7-2; abundance: few
CDR3aa: CAISEYGTSGSSYNEQFF; CDR3nt: TGTGCCATCAGTGAGTACGGGACTAGCGGGAGCTCCTACAATGAGCAGTTCTTC; j_gene: TRBJ2-1; d_gene: TRBD2; v_gene: TRBV10-3; abundance: few
CDR3aa: CASSREFYEQYF; CDR3nt: TGTGCCAGCAGCCGAGAGTTCTACGAGCAGTACTTC; j_gene: TRBJ2-7; d_gene: .; v_gene: TRBV3-1; abundance: once
CDR3aa: CASSLWARGSNYGYTF; CDR3nt: TGTGCCAGCAGTTTGTGGGCGCGGGGATCTAACTATGGCTACACCTTC; j_gene: TRBJ1-2; d_gene: .; v_gene: TRBV12-3/TRBV12-4; abundance: few
CDR3aa: CASSDRGRDTQYF; CDR3nt: TGTGCCAGCAGTGACAGGGGGCGTGATACGCAGTATTTT; j_gene: TRBJ2-3; d_gene: TRBD1; v_gene: TRBV6-2/TRBV6-3; abundance: few
CDR3aa: CATTVAGGYNEQFF; CDR3nt: TGTGCCACCACTGTAGCGGGAGGGTACAATGAGCAGTTCTTC; j_gene: TRBJ2-1; d_gene: TRBD2; v_gene: TRBV25-1; abundance: .
CDR3aa: CSAALAVVTEAFF; CDR3nt: TGCAGTGCTGCCCTCGCGGTGGTCACTGAAGCTTTCTTT; j_gene: TRBJ1-1; d_gene: .; v_gene: TRBV20-1; abundance: once
CDR3aa: CAEGTVNTEAFF; CDR3nt: TGTGCCGAGGGCACGGTGAACACTGAAGCTTTCTTT; j_gene: TRBJ1-1; d_gene: .; v_gene: TRBV2; abundance: few
CDR3aa: CSVITAPNYGYTF; CDR3nt: TGCAGCGTAATCACGGCACCTAACTATGGCTACACCTTC; j_gene: TRBJ1-2; d_gene: .; v_gene: TRBV29-1; abundance: few
CDR3aa: CSPGQGAHEQFF; CDR3nt: TGCAGCCCGGGACAGGGGGCACATGAGCAGTTCTTC; j_gene: TRBJ2-1; d_gene: TRBD1; v_gene: TRBV20-1; abundance: .
CDR3aa: CATSRDWENTEAFF; CDR3nt: TGTGCCACCAGCAGAGATTGGGAGAACACTGAAGCTTTCTTT; j_gene: TRBJ1-1; d_gene: .; v_gene: TRBV15; abundance: many
CDR3aa: CASSYSGAVGGYEQYF; CDR3nt: TGTGCCAGCAGTTACTCGGGAGCGGTAGGAGGGTACGAGCAGTACTTC; j_gene: TRBJ2-7; d_gene: .; v_gene: TRBV6-5; abundance: few
CDR3aa: CSARRRSGTSGTDTQYF; CDR3nt: TGCAGTGCTAGACGTCGGTCGGGGACTAGCGGCACAGATACGCAGTATTTT; j_gene: TRBJ2-3; d_gene: TRBD2; v_gene: TRBV20-1; abundance: .
CDR3aa: CASSQEVTGGETQYF; CDR3nt: TGTGCCAGCAGCCAAGAAGTGACGGGGGGTGAGACCCAGTACTTC; j_gene: TRBJ2-5; d_gene: TRBD2; v_gene: TRBV3-1; abundance: few
CDR3aa: CASSPLAFTYEQYF; CDR3nt: TGTGCCAGCAGTCCCCTGGCGTTTACCTACGAGCAGTACTTC; j_gene: TRBJ2-7; d_gene: .; v_gene: TRBV27; abundance: .
CDR3aa: CAISGAGSDTEAFF; CDR3nt: TGTGCCATCAGTGGGGCAGGGTCGGACACTGAAGCTTTCTTT; j_gene: TRBJ1-1; d_gene: .; v_gene: TRBV10-3; abundance: medium-sized
CDR3aa: CSASEGGQPQHF; CDR3nt: TGCAGTGCGAGTGAGGGGGGTCAGCCCCAGCATTTT; j_gene: TRBJ1-5; d_gene: .; v_gene: TRBV20-1; abundance: many
CDR3aa: CSVEGDFSVFF; CDR3nt: TGCAGCGTTGAAGGCGATTTTAGCGTGTTTTTT; j_gene: TRBJ2-2; d_gene: .; v_gene: TRBV29-1; abundance: .
CDR3aa: CASSTSGVQPQHF; CDR3nt: TGTGCCAGCAGCACTTCAGGGGTTCAGCCCCAGCATTTT; j_gene: TRBJ1-5; d_gene: .; v_gene: TRBV12-3/TRBV12-4; abundance: many